The 25 T cell receptor beta chains reported below all come from one sample, sequenced in a study of blood T cell repertoires in COVID-19. Only in-frame clones appear in the TCRdb table, and some are missing; sequencing was by immunoSEQ multiplex PCR. The table records 200,000 or so clones, roughly 84% of them present only once. The sample taken for sequencing was PBMCs or T cells enriched from blood (not recorded which). These TCRs come from a man aged 40-50 years who had recovered from COVID-19.

This chain uses TRBV2 with TRBJ1-1, with 7 bases aligning to TRBD1. CDR3 length equals 17 residues. Germline CDR1 and CDR2: SNHLY and FYNNEI. V lost 3 bases to trimming and J lost 1 base; unmatched junction nucleotides: 11. The chain's CDR3 is CASSDGQIWTGNTEAFF. DNA for the CDR3: TGTGCCAGCAGTGATGGGCAGATTTGGACAGGGAACACTGAAGCTTTCTTT.

The chain has TRBV9 and TRBJ2-3, with 12 bases aligning to TRBD2. In germline, CDR1 is SGDLS, CDR2 YYNGEE. The CDR3 spans 17 residues. J gave up 2 bases and V 3 bases, and 7 bases lay outside the gene matches. This chain's CDR3 is CASSAGLAGYYTDTQYF. DNA of the CDR3: TGTGCCAGCAGCGCAGGACTAGCGGGGTATTACACAGATACGCAGTATTTT. Combining the CDR3 with reference TRBV9 and TRBJ2-3 gives the whole variable domain DSGVTQTPKHLITATGQRVTLRCSPRSGDLSVYWYQQSLDQGLQFLIQYYNGEERAKGNILERFSAQQFPDLHSELNLSSLELGDSALYFCASSAGLAGYYTDTQYFGPGTRLTVL.

This chain uses TRBV7-9 with TRBJ2-5; no clear D. V gave up 2 bases and J gave up 4 bases, with 5 bases separating them. The CDR3 runs 12 residues. Germline-derived CDR1 and CDR2 are SEHNR and FQNEAQ (reference sequence). The CDR3 sequence: CASSLHSETQYF. The CDR3 DNA follows: TGTGCCAGCAGCTTACATTCAGAGACCCAGTACTTC.

This clone is a singleton in its sample. This sample also contains other DNA sequences that code for the same CDR3. This sequence joins TRBV4-1 and TRBJ1-2; 7 bases line up with TRBD1. Losses at the gene ends were 4 bases for V and 1 base for J; bases not matched to a gene: 3. CDR1 is MGHRA, CDR2 YSYEKL, per germline. The CDR3 loop spans 14 amino acids. The CDR3 sequence is CASSPQGVNYGYTF. The CDR3 nucleotides are TGCGCCAGCAGCCCTCAGGGGGTTAACTATGGCTACACCTTC.

This clone has a single count. The chain joins TRBV11-2 to TRBJ1-1; D may be TRBD1 (6 bases). The CDR3 is made up of 14 amino acids. CDR1 is SGHAT, CDR2 FQNNGV, per germline. V lost 0 bases and J lost 7, with 12 bases in between. CDR3 in DNA: TGTGCCAGCAGCTTAGAATTGAGGGGGGGTGAAGCTTTCTTT. Translated, it gives CASSLELRGGEAFF.

This clone has a single count. This rearrangement joins TRBV3-1 (or the pseudogene TRBV3-2) to TRBJ2-7; 7 nucleotides match TRBD1. Trimming cost V 4 bases and J 6 bases; bases outside gene matches: 15. CDR3 length: 16 residues. Germline values: CDR1 LGHDT, CDR2 YNNKEL (reference sequence). CDR3 amino acids: CASSRGTVVLSSEQYF. CDR3 nucleotides: TGTGCCAGCAGCCGAGGGACAGTGGTTTTGTCGAGCGAGCAGTACTTC.

The chain joins TRBV5-8 to TRBJ1-2; D is uncertain. Germline CDR1 reads SGHTS; CDR2 reads YDEGEE. The CDR3 contains 14 residues. Trimming removed 2 bases at V and 2 bases at J, with 10 bases between. CDR3 bases: TGTGCCAGCAGCTTCGAACTTTCGAACTATGGCTACACCTTC. This encodes CASSFELSNYGYTF.

V gene TRBV2 combines with J gene TRBJ1-1; D not certain. The CDR3 spans 11 residues. Per germline, CDR1 SNHLY and CDR2 FYNNEI. V gave up 5 bases and J gave up 6 bases, with 7 bases separating them. CDR3 nucleotide sequence: TGTGCCAGCAGTTCGCGATCTGAAGCTTTCTTT. Protein sequence: CASSSRSEAFF.

The gene calls are TRBV6-1 and TRBJ1-4; no clear D. The CDR3 has 13 residues. Per germline, CDR1 MNHNS and CDR2 SASEGT. V lost 2 bases, J lost 5 bases, and 6 bases lay in between. The CDR3 bases are TGTGCCAGCAGTGAAAGGAGGAATGAAAAACTGTTTTTT. Protein product: CASSERRNEKLFF.

This clone appeared once. This chain joins TRBV7-2 and TRBJ1-1; D is uncertain. The V end was cut by 1 base, the J end by 1 base, with 7 bases between. The CDR3 has 14 amino acids. Germline-derived CDR1 and CDR2 are SGHTA and FQGNSA. The CDR3 DNA reads TGTGCCAGCAGCTTAGGGCATCAGAACACTGAAGCTTTCTTT. Translating gives CASSLGHQNTEAFF.

V gene TRBV10-3 combines with J gene TRBJ2-3; 14 bases line up with TRBD2. The V gene's germline CDR1 is ENHRY and CDR2 SYGVKD. The CDR3 sequence is 16 residues long. The V segment lost 6 bases and the J segment 4 bases; nucleotides outside the gene matches: 6. CDR3 protein: CAIRRLAGGQADTQYF. DNA of the CDR3: TGTGCCATCAGGCGACTAGCGGGGGGGCAGGCAGATACGCAGTATTTT.

The genes are TRBV5-6 and TRBJ2-1; D is possibly TRBD1 (6 bases). Looked up from germline, CDR1 is SGHDT and CDR2 is YYEEEE. This CDR3 has 14 amino acids. V lost 4 bases to trimming and J lost 7 bases, with 15 bases between them. In nucleotides, the CDR3 is TGTGCCAGCAGCGGCCGGGACAAAGGGAATGAGCAGTTCTTC. Translation: CASSGRDKGNEQFF. The full variable domain, completed using reference TRBV5-6 and TRBJ2-1, is DAGVTQSPTHLIKTRGQQVTLRCSPKSGHDTVSWYQQALGQGPQFIFQYYEEEERQRGNFPDRFSGHQFPNYSSELNVNALLLGDSALYLCASSGRDKGNEQFFGPGTRLTVL.

This chain links TRBV7-2 with TRBJ2-5; TRBD1 matches 7 bases. J was trimmed by 5 bases and V by 8 bases; bases with no gene match: 17. This CDR3 spans 16 amino acids. CDR1 is SGHTA, CDR2 FQGNSA, per germline. CDR3 DNA: TGTGCCAGCGTAGGACAGGTTCCCCGGGGTACGGAGACCCAGTACTTC. Translation: CASVGQVPRGTETQYF. The full variable domain, with the rest looked up from reference TRBV7-2 and TRBJ2-5, is GAGVSQSPSNKVTEKGKDVELRCDPISGHTALYWYRQSLGQGLEFLIYFQGNSAPDKSGLPSDRFSAERTGGSVSTLTIQRTQQEDSAVYLCASVGQVPRGTETQYFGPGTRLLVL.

This chain links TRBV9 with TRBJ1-2; 7 nucleotides line up with TRBD1. The CDR3 loop spans 14 amino acids. Germline CDR1 is SGDLS and CDR2 is YYNGEE. J was trimmed by 8 bases and V by 4 bases; bases with no gene match: 11. CDR3 sequence (DNA): TGTGCCAGCAGCAAAGAGACAGGGTCGAGAGGCTACACCTTC. This encodes CASSKETGSRGYTF.

The rearrangement uses TRBV19 and TRBJ1-1; D remains ambiguous. V lost 4 bases to trimming and J lost 5 bases, with 23 bases between them. In germline, CDR1 is LNHDA, CDR2 SQIVND (reference sequence). The CDR3 loop spans 17 amino acids. This CDR3 reads CASSTSPASLMSTEAFF. The CDR3, as DNA: TGTGCCAGTAGTACAAGTCCCGCATCATTGATGAGTACTGAAGCTTTCTTT.

The rearrangement uses TRBV24-1 and TRBJ2-1; 10 bases map to TRBD2. V trimming: 3 bases; J trimming: 1 base; junction bases outside the gene matches: 11. The germline gives CDR1 KGHDR, CDR2 SFDVKD. The CDR3 sequence is 19 residues long. The CDR3 coding sequence is TGTGCCACCAGTGATCCGGGTAGCGGGGGGTTTAGGTCCTACAATGAGCAGTTCTTC. As protein: CATSDPGSGGFRSYNEQFF.

The rearrangement uses TRBV5-5 and TRBJ1-2, with 7 bases that match TRBD1. The germline gives CDR1 SGHKS, CDR2 YYEKEE (reference sequence). This CDR3 comprises 15 residues. V lost 5 bases and J lost 7; bases outside the gene matches: 14. The CDR3: CASRMTGTEIRGYTF. CDR3 DNA: TGTGCCAGCAGAATGACCGGGACAGAGATTCGTGGCTACACCTTC. Looking up the rest from reference TRBV5-5 and TRBJ1-2 gives the full variable domain: DAGVTQSPTHLIKTRGQQVTLRCSPISGHKSVSWYQQVLGQGPQFIFQYYEKEERGRGNFPDRFSARQFPNYSSELNVNALLLGDSALYLCASRMTGTEIRGYTFGSGTRLTVV.

The chain links TRBV28 to TRBJ1-2, with TRBD1 identical over 9 bases. The CDR3 extends over 16 amino acids. V lost 2 bases to trimming and J lost 6 bases; unmatched junction nucleotides: 10. The V gene's germline CDR1 is MDHEN and CDR2 SYDVKM. The CDR3 bases are TGTGCCAGCAGTTTAAGGATTAGGACAGGGGCACATGGCTACACCTTC. This encodes CASSLRIRTGAHGYTF.

This chain joins TRBV3-1 (or the pseudogene TRBV3-2) and TRBJ2-5; 14 bases map to TRBD2. CDR1 is LGHDT, CDR2 YNNKEL, per germline (reference sequence). J was trimmed by 5 bases and V by 2 bases; bases with no gene match: 7. This CDR3 region has 17 residues. CDR3 in DNA: TGTGCCAGCAGCCAAAGACTAGCGGGGGGGCCTGGGGAGACCCAGTACTTC. Translated: CASSQRLAGGPGETQYF.

The gene calls are TRBV18 and TRBJ1-3; the match to TRBD1 covers 8 bases. From germline, CDR1 is KGHSH and CDR2 LQKENI. This CDR3 comprises 15 residues. With V trimmed by 3 bases and J by 3 bases, 4 bases remained unmatched. CDR3 region: CASSPSGGDGNTIYF. DNA for the CDR3: TGTGCCAGCTCACCCTCAGGGGGCGATGGAAACACCATATATTTT.

This chain connects TRBV5-4 to TRBJ2-7, with D possibly being TRBD2 (5 bases). The germline V and J ends were trimmed by 7 bases and 3 bases, with 14 bases remaining between them. There are 13 residues in the CDR3. Germline assignment: CDR1 SGHNT and CDR2 YYREEE (reference sequence). In DNA form, the CDR3 reads TGTGCCAGCGGTGGAGGTCTGCACTACGAGCAGTACTTC. Translating it yields CASGGGLHYEQYF.

The rearrangement links TRBV3-1 (or the pseudogene TRBV3-2) to TRBJ1-1; D gene ambiguous. CDR1 and CDR2 from the germline V gene are LGHDT and YNNKEL (reference sequence). This CDR3 is built from 14 residues. Between the trimmed V and J ends, which lost 4 bases and 1 base, there was a span of 10 bases. CDR3 bases: TGTGCCAGCAGCCTCCTCCGAGCGAACACTGAAGCTTTCTTT. This sequence encodes CASSLLRANTEAFF.

This clone showed up just a few times. The chain links TRBV5-4 to TRBJ1-1; D possibly corresponds to TRBD1 (5 bases). The CDR3 sequence is 14 residues long. Trimming pared 1 base from V and 1 base from J, leaving 8 bases between. Germline CDR1 reads SGHNT; CDR2 reads YYREEE (reference sequence). The CDR3 DNA sequence: TGTGCCAGCAGCTTGAGGAGGGGGAACACTGAAGCTTTCTTT. This codes for CASSLRRGNTEAFF. The full variable domain, with the rest looked up from reference TRBV5-4 and TRBJ1-1, is ETGVTQSPTHLIKTRGQQVTLRCSSQSGHNTVSWYQQALGQGPQFIFQYYREEENGRGNFPPRFSGLQFPNYSSELNVNALELDDSALYLCASSLRRGNTEAFFGQGTRLTVV.

The J gene is TRBJ2-2, the V gene TRBV5-4; D is perhaps TRBD2 (6 bases). The CDR3 is 14 amino acids. Germline V gives CDR1 SGHNT, CDR2 YYREEE (reference sequence). V lost 6 bases and J lost 3, with 12 bases in between. CDR3 sequence reads: CASKGGLDTGELFF. In DNA, the CDR3 is TGTGCCAGCAAAGGAGGGCTCGACACCGGGGAGCTGTTTTTT.

This sequence joins TRBV3-1 (or the pseudogene TRBV3-2) and TRBJ2-2; D possibly corresponds to TRBD1 (5 bases). Germline V gene lookup returns CDR1 LGHDT and CDR2 YNNKEL (reference sequence). V lost 4 bases and J lost 7, with 10 bases in between. This CDR3 region has 13 residues. The CDR3 sequence: CASSPRDSGELFF. CDR3 coding DNA: TGTGCCAGCAGCCCCAGGGATAGCGGGGAGCTGTTTTTT.